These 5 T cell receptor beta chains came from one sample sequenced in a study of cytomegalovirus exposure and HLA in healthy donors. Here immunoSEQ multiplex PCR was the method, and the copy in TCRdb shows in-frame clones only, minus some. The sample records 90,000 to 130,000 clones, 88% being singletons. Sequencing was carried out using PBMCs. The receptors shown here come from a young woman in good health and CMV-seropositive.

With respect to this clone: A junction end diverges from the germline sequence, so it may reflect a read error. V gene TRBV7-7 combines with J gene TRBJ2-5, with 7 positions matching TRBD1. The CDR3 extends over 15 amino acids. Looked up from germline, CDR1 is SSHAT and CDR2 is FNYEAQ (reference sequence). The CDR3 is CASSATRGRGETQYF. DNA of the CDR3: TGTGCTAGCAGCGCGACAAGGGGGCGCGGGGAGACCCAGTACTTC.

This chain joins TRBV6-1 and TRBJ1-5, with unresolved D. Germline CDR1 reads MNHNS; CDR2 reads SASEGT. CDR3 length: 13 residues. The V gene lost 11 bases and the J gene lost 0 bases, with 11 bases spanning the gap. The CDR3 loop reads CASEVNSNQPQHF. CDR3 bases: TGTGCCTCAGAGGTAAATAGCAATCAGCCCCAGCATTTT.

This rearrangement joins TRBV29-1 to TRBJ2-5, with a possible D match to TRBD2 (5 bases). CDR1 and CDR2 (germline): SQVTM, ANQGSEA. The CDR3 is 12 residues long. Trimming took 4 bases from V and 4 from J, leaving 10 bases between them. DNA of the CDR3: TGCAGCGTTGTGGTTGCGGGAGAGACCCAGTACTTC. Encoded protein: CSVVVAGETQYF.

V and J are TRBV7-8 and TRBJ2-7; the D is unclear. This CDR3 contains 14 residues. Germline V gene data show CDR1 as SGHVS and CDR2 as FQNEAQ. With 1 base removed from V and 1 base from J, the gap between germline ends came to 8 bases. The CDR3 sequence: CASSLGQVSYEQYF. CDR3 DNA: TGTGCCAGCAGCTTAGGGCAGGTATCCTACGAGCAGTACTTC.

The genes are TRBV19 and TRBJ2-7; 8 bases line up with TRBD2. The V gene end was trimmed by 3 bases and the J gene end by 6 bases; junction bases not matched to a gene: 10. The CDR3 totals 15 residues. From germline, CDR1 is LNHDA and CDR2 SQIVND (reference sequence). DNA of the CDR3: TGTGCCAGTAGTATGCGACGGGAGGGCCAAGGCGAGCAGTACTTC. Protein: CASSMRREGQGEQYF.